The text below deals with one TCR beta chain. The antigen remains undetermined. This record belongs to a study of T cell responses to AZD1222 COVID-19 vaccine. The method was immunoSEQ multiplex PCR; TCRdb's version includes in-frame clones alone and lacks a portion of them. This sample carries some 100,000 clones, around nine tenths of them seen once, and the ten largest clones take roughly 12%. CDR3 length: 10 residues. Trimming took 4 bases from V and 14 from J, leaving 9 bases between them. Germline V gene lookup returns CDR1 SGHTS and CDR2 YDEGEE. Study results and caveats: The donors showed a predominance of white British ancestry and of females, with possible underestimation of clonal diversity. In all cases, repertoires were sampled only after the peak T cell response. Distributed over spike, vaccine-associated CD4 TCRs predominated at 160-218 and 743-854.

The origin of this receptor is an adult in good health. Here the sequenced sample was peripheral blood, taken on day 0 of AZD1222 vaccination. The chain links TRBV5-8 to TRBJ1-4; D gene ambiguous. CDR3 amino acids: CASSRDPLFF. DNA of the CDR3: TGTGCCAGCAGCCGTGACCCGCTGTTTTTT.